This T cell receptor (beta chain) was profiled in a study of T-cell memory formation after mild COVID-19. V was clipped by 0 bases and J by 2 bases, with 4 bases between them. The CDR3 has 13 residues. Germline assignment: CDR1 SGHRS and CDR2 YFSETQ. Using its own MiXCR run on the 5' RACE reads, TCRdb lists one record per CDR3 protein. Here the sample spans about 270,000 distinct CDR3 sequences, over 15% being singletons. This clonotype was counted at least ten times. The sequence was obtained from a man aged 18 to 30 who had mild COVID-19 (a few samples of this study predate the infection). Cell type and time point are not known. V gene TRBV5-1 combines with J gene TRBJ2-3; no firm D call. Sequencing was carried out using PBMCs or a T cell subset sorted from them (not recorded which). CDR3 DNA sequence: TGCGCCAGCAGCTTGGAGGCCACAGATACGCAGTATTTT. This translates into CASSLEATDTQYF.